The 18 T cell receptor beta chains listed next were all sequenced from one sample in a study of T cells in Graves' hyperthyroidism and ophthalmopathy. Regions amplified from RNA transcripts were the TCR beta CDR3 regions. TCR CDR3 regions were first amplified by RT-PCR with HTBI primers. A single record per CDR3 protein comes from TCRdb applying MiXCR to the multiplex PCR reads. The sample contains approximately 250,000 distinct CDR3 sequences, 24% of which appear only once. Sequenced: blood. The receptors were sampled from a woman aged 40 to 50 with Graves' ophthalmopathy.

The V call is TRBV2, the J call TRBJ2-7; no clear D. This CDR3 has 13 residues. V was shortened by 3 bases and J by 3 bases, with 9 bases between the two germline ends. Germline assignment: CDR1 SNHLY and CDR2 FYNNEI. The CDR3 sequence: CASSEKHFYEQYF. CDR3 bases: TGTGCCAGCAGTGAGAAACATTTCTACGAGCAGTACTTC.

This rearrangement joins TRBV12-3 or TRBV12-4 to TRBJ1-5; no reliable D call. The CDR3 is 13 residues long. V was clipped by 0 bases and J by 6 bases, with 6 bases between them. CDR3 amino acids: CASSLADGQPQHF. The CDR3 DNA is TGTGCCAGCAGTTTAGCAGACGGTCAGCCCCAGCATTTT.

This clonotype was recorded a few times. It may be a read error: a sequence one base away is much more abundant. The chain combines TRBV6-2 or TRBV6-3 with TRBJ1-5; 7 bases map to TRBD1. Unmatched junction bases numbered 14, after V lost 5 bases and J lost 4 bases. The CDR3 sequence is 17 residues long. The germline CDR1 and CDR2 sequences are MNHEY and SVGEGT. The CDR3 region has the DNA TGTGCCAGCAGTGCGGACAGGTCTGGGGTTCGGAATCAGCCCCAGCATTTT. It specifies CASSADRSGVRNQPQHF.

The chain recombines TRBV7-2 with TRBJ1-2; TRBD1 is a possible D gene (5 bases). The CDR3 consists of 14 residues. Looked up from germline, CDR1 is SGHTA and CDR2 is FQGNSA. The V end lost 0 bases, the J end lost 4 bases, and 9 bases lay between the germline ends. CDR3 DNA: TGTGCCAGCAGCTTAGCCCGACAGTCCTATGGCTACACCTTC. Protein sequence: CASSLARQSYGYTF.

This clonotype was counted many times. In DNA form, the CDR3 reads TGTGCCAGCCCTCCGGGACTAGCAGCCTCGCACTCCTACGAGCAGTACTTC. Encoded protein: CASPPGLAASHSYEQYF. The chain joins TRBV28 to TRBJ2-7, with TRBD2 identical over 9 bases. Germline V gene lookup returns CDR1 MDHEN and CDR2 SYDVKM. Trimming at V came to 8 bases and at J to 0 bases, leaving 14 bases not matched to a gene. CDR3 length: 17 residues.

The genes are TRBV6-1 and TRBJ1-1; D gene unclear. With 10 bases removed from V and 0 bases from J, the gap between germline ends came to 12 bases. The germline V gene has CDR1 MNHNS and CDR2 SASEGT. The CDR3 length is 13 residues. The CDR3: CATSTQLNTEAFF. CDR3 coding DNA: TGTGCCACATCGACACAATTGAACACTGAAGCTTTCTTT.

The rearrangement links TRBV6-1 to TRBJ1-5; 11 bases match TRBD1. CDR3 length: 17 amino acids. Unmatched junction bases numbered 4, after V lost 1 base and J lost 2 bases. Germline CDR1 is MNHNS and CDR2 is SASEGT. CDR3: CASSEVGTGGGNQPQHF. CDR3 DNA sequence: TGTGCCAGCAGTGAAGTAGGGACAGGGGGAGGCAATCAGCCCCAGCATTTT.

Many counts were recorded for this clonotype. The chain is built from TRBV27 and TRBJ2-7, with D unresolved. The V end was cut by 5 bases, the J end by 0 bases, with 11 bases between. CDR1 is MNHEY and CDR2 is SMNVEV in the germline V gene (reference sequence). This CDR3 spans 14 amino acids. The CDR3 sequence is CASSHGPSSYEQYF. CDR3 DNA: TGTGCCAGCAGTCACGGGCCGAGCTCCTACGAGCAGTACTTC.

The rearrangement links TRBV28 to TRBJ2-7; 15 nucleotides agree with TRBD2. The CDR3 is 16 amino acids. The trim removed 2 bases at V and 7 bases at J, leaving 6 bases unmatched. CDR1 and CDR2 from the germline V gene are MDHEN and SYDVKM. CDR3 DNA: TGTGCCAGCAGTTTAAGGACTAGCGGGAGGGCCTGGGAGCAGTACTTC. Encoded protein: CASSLRTSGRAWEQYF.

This CDR3 reads CASTLDRGGTEAFF. In nucleotides, the CDR3 is TGTGCCAGCACCCTGGACAGGGGAGGCACTGAAGCTTTCTTT. This chain links TRBV12-3 or TRBV12-4 with TRBJ1-1; 9 bases match TRBD1. V lost 7 bases and J lost 4; bases outside the gene matches: 7. This CDR3 has 14 amino acids.

Concerning this clonotype: A much larger clonotype is one base distant, so this may be a read error. This chain joins TRBV29-1 and TRBJ1-2, with D perhaps matching TRBD1 (6 bases). The V and J ends lost 7 bases and 4 bases respectively, with 13 bases between them. The CDR3 spans 12 residues. Germline V gene sequence: CDR1 SQVTM, CDR2 ANQGSEA. The CDR3 DNA sequence: TGCAGCGGGGGTTCAGGGGTCTATGGCTACACCTTC. Its protein is CSGGSGVYGYTF.

The sample holds many counts of this clonotype. This chain connects TRBV7-2 to TRBJ2-7; D may match TRBD1 or TRBD2 (6 bases each). Germline values: CDR1 SGHTA, CDR2 FQGNSA. This CDR3 comprises 18 residues. Trimming stripped 1 base from V and 2 bases from J, with 21 bases between. CDR3 sequence reads: CASSLGRGGGTSTYEQYF. The CDR3 DNA reads TGTGCCAGCAGCTTAGGGCGGGGTGGCGGGACATCCACCTACGAGCAGTACTTC.

This clonotype was detected many times. This may arise from a read error, as a much more abundant clone is one base away. The chain links TRBV6-2 or TRBV6-3 to TRBJ2-5; TRBD2 might be the D (6 bases). The germline V gene encodes CDR1 MNHEY and CDR2 SVGEGT. The CDR3 covers 16 residues. The CDR3 reads CASSYGGGGIQETHYF. DNA of the CDR3: TGTGCCAGCAGTTACGGAGGCGGAGGGATCCAAGAGACCCACTACTTC.

The genes are TRBV20-1 and TRBJ2-5, with 7 bases that match TRBD2. The V segment lost 7 bases and the J segment 4 bases; nucleotides outside the gene matches: 6. Germline loops: CDR1 DFQATT, CDR2 SNEGSKA (reference sequence). This CDR3 contains 12 residues. The CDR3 loop reads CSVGRRGETQYF. CDR3 DNA: TGCAGTGTCGGGAGGCGAGGAGAGACCCAGTACTTC.

This clonotype was detected a few times. This chain links TRBV12-3 or TRBV12-4 with TRBJ2-1; D may be TRBD2 (6 bases). The CDR3 covers 15 residues. V dropped 1 base and J dropped 4 bases, with 11 bases sitting between them. In DNA, the CDR3 is TGTGCCAGCAGTTTAGGAGGGAGGTCATACAATGAGCAGTTCTTC. This encodes CASSLGGRSYNEQFF.

This clonotype was recorded many times. V is TRBV12-3 or TRBV12-4 and J is TRBJ1-6, with 10 positions matching TRBD1. The CDR3 is 15 residues long. V shed 6 bases, J shed 4 bases, and the junction held 3 bases outside the gene matches. The CDR3 reads CASSPGQGYNSPLHF. The CDR3 DNA follows: TGTGCCAGCAGCCCGGGACAGGGGTATAATTCACCCCTCCACTTT.

This clonotype was picked up many times. This sequence joins TRBV6-1 and TRBJ2-7; 8 positions match TRBD1. This CDR3 contains 14 residues. From germline, CDR1 is MNHNS and CDR2 SASEGT. Trimming took 6 bases from V and 1 from J; bases not matched to a gene: 5. CDR3 in DNA: TGTGCCAGCAGCGGGACAGGTGCTTCCTACGAGCAGTACTTC. Its protein is CASSGTGASYEQYF.

This clonotype was counted ten times or more. The chain employs TRBV11-2 and TRBJ2-2; D unclear. CDR3 length: 14 amino acids. The ends were cut back, 5 bases at V and 2 bases at J, with 9 bases in the middle. Germline CDR1 and CDR2: SGHAT and FQNNGV. CDR3 nucleotides: TGTGCCAGCAGCCAACTAAGTAACACCGGGGAGCTGTTTTTT. This sequence encodes CASSQLSNTGELFF. Drawing the rest from reference TRBV11-2 and TRBJ2-2, the complete variable domain is EAGVAQSPRYKIIEKRQSVAFWCNPISGHATLYWYQQILGQGPKLLIQFQNNGVVDDSQLPKDRFSAERLKGVDSTLKIQPAKLEDSAVYLCASSQLSNTGELFFGEGSRLTVL.